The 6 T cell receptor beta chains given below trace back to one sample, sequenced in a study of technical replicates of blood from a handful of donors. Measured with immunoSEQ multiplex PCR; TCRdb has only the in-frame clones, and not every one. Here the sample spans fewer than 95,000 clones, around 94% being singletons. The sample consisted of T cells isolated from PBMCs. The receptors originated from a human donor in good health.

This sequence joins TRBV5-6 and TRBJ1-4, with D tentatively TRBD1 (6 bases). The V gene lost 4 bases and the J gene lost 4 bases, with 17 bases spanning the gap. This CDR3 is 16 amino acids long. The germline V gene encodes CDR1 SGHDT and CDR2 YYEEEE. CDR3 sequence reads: CASSHGTNRGNEKLFF. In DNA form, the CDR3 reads TGTGCCAGCAGCCACGGGACAAACCGCGGTAATGAAAAACTGTTTTTT. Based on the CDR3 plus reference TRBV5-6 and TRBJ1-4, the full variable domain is DAGVTQSPTHLIKTRGQQVTLRCSPKSGHDTVSWYQQALGQGPQFIFQYYEEEERQRGNFPDRFSGHQFPNYSSELNVNALLLGDSALYLCASSHGTNRGNEKLFFGSGTQLSVL.

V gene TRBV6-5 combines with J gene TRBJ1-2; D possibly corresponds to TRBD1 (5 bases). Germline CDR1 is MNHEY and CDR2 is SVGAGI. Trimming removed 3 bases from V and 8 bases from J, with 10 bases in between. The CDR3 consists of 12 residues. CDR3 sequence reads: CASSYQGGGYTF. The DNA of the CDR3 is TGTGCCAGCAGTTATCAGGGTGGCGGCTACACCTTC.

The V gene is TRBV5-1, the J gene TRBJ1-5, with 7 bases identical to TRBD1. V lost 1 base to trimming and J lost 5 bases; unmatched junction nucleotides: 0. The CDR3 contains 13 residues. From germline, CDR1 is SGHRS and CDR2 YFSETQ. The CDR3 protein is CASSLTGDQPQHF. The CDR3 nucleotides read TGCGCCAGCAGCTTGACAGGGGATCAGCCCCAGCATTTT. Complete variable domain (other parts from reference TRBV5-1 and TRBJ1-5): KAGVTQTPRYLIKTRGQQVTLSCSPISGHRSVSWYQQTPGQGLQFLFEYFSETQRNKGNFPGRFSGRQFSNSRSEMNVSTLELGDSALYLCASSLTGDQPQHFGDGTRLSIL.

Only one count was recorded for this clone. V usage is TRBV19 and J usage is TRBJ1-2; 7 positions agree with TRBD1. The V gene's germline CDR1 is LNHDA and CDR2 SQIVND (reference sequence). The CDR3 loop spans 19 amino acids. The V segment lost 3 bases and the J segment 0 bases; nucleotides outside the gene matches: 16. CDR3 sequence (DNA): TGTGCCAGTAGTATCCTCTGGGCAAAGAGGACAGGCGCTAACTATGGCTACACCTTC. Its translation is CASSILWAKRTGANYGYTF.

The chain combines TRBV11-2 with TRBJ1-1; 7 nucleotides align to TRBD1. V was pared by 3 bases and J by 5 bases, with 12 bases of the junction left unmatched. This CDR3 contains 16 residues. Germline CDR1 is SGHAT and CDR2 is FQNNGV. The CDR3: CASSLRLAGGRTEAFF. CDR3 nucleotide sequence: TGTGCCAGCAGCTTGAGGTTGGCAGGGGGGCGGACTGAAGCTTTCTTT.

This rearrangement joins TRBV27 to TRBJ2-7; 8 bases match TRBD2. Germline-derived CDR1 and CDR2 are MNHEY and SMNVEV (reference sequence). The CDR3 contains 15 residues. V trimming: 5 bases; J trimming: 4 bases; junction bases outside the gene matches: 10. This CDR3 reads CASSKGTSGTYEQYF. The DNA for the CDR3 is TGTGCCAGCAGTAAAGGGACTAGTGGGACATACGAGCAGTACTTC.